This T cell receptor beta chain is drawn from a study of cytomegalovirus exposure and HLA in healthy donors (dated by TCRdb to between 2016 and 2019). Regarding the study in general: A later analysis indicated that the roughly 130 validation repertoires were generated on the platform also employed for the roughly 720 repertoires of the first cohort. The study aimed to test whether cataloging public T cell receptors could reveal signatures of past pathogen exposure. To predict cytomegalovirus infection status, the study combined high-throughput TCR immunosequencing, statistical association of individual TCRs with disease status, and machine learning. Besides the first cohort of approximately 710 subjects, a separate validation cohort made up of roughly 130 different subjects was used.

The donors belonged to the validation cohort of around 130 subjects, which was separate from the roughly 680-subject first cohort. The receptor library was made with the immunoSEQ multiplex PCR assay. In the source study's methods: A statistical classification framework was developed to diagnose cytomegalovirus status using the catalog of TCR beta chain sequences. The source is immuneACCESS, and TCRdb retained only in-frame sequences with V and J called. Part of the clones is not carried over; for the studies checked, unresolved V genes explain less than half of this, and the remainder is unexplained. V and J calls and clone size are those listed in that table; D and trimming were worked out from the DNA. In all, the sample holds some 140,000 clones, and about 88% of those were seen once. Clones ranked in the top ten supply about 20% of the sample. Study-wide conclusions, independent of this receptor: Of the cluster scores, 94% were above 0 in a later analysis, which found that TCRs clustered in the first cohort also tended to co-occur in the approximately 110 validation repertoires. A later analysis had no HLA typing for the validation cohort, so co-occurrence there was scored across all 110 or so repertoires. It was suggested by the authors that the approach could potentially be generalized to other disease states and immunological phenotypes. Most TCR sequences were seen in very few donors, while some public TCRs were found in many individuals. The classifier was reported to diagnose cytomegalovirus status with high specificity and sensitivity in both the original cohort and the validation cohort. A total of fewer than 200 TCR beta chains were listed by the study as associated with cytomegalovirus. In vitro tests confirmed that a few of the cytomegalovirus-associated TCR beta chains recognize cytomegalovirus antigens.

As regards this clone: Its binding antigen is unknown. No much larger clone exists at a distance of one base, and base qualities are not known.

The germline V end is reduced by 1 base and the J end by 2 bases; junction bases left unmatched: 3. Taken from cysteine to phenylalanine, the CDR3 has 15 residues. Left in the record is the CDR3 DNA by itself, 45 bases read in frame from the first base. The germline V gene supplies CDR1 MNHEY and CDR2 SVGAGI. The TCR comes from a young man in good health and CMV-seropositive. The sample consisted of PBMCs. The rearranged segments are TRBV6-5 and TRBJ2-7, with 9 central nucleotides matching TRBD1. The CDR3 region has the sequence CASSYWGQGTYEQYF. The nucleotide sequence is given as TGTGCCAGCAGTTACTGGGGACAGGGTACCTACGAGCAGTACTTC.